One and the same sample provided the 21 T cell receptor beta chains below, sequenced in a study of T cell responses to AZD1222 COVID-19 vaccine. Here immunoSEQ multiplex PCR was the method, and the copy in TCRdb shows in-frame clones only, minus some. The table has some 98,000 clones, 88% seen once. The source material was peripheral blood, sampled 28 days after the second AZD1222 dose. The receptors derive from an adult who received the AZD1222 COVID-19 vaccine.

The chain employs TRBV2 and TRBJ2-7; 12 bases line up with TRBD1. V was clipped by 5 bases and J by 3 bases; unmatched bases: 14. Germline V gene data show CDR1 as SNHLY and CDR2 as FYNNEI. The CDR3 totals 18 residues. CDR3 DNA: TGTGCCAGCAGTTCCGGGACAGGGGGCCGGGAGTGGTACTACGAGCAGTACTTC. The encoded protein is CASSSGTGGREWYYEQYF.

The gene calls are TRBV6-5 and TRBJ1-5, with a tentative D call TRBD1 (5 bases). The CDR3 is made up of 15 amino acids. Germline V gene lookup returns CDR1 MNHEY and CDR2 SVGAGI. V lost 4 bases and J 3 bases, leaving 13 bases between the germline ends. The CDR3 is CASSFPGVNNQPQHF. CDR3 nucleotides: TGTGCCAGCAGTTTCCCGGGGGTCAACAATCAGCCCCAGCATTTT.

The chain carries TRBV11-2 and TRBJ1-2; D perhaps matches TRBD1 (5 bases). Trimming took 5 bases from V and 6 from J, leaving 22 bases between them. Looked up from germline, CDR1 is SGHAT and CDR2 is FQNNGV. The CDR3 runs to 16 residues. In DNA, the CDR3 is TGTGCCAGCAGCCCCAATCATGGAGGGGCGTTTGATGGCTACACCTTC. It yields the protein CASSPNHGGAFDGYTF.

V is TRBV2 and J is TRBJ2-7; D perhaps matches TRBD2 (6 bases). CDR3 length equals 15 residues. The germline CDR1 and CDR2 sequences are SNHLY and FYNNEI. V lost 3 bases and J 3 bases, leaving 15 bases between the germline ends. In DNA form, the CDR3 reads TGTGCCAGCAGTGAGAGAATAGCGGCATACTACGAGCAGTACTTC. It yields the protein CASSERIAAYYEQYF.

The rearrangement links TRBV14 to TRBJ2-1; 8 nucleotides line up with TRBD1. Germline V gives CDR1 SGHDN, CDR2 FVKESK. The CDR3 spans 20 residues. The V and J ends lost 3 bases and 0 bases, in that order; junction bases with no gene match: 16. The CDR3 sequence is CASSQNVYRGYRSSYNEQFF. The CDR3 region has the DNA TGTGCCAGCAGCCAGAATGTTTACAGGGGGTACCGAAGCTCCTACAATGAGCAGTTCTTC.

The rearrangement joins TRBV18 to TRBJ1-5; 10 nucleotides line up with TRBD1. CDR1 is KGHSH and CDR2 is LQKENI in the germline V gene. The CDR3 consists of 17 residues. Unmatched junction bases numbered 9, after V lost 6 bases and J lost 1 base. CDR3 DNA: TGTGCCAGCTCGCAATCGACAGGGGGCATAAGCAATCAGCCCCAGCATTTT. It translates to CASSQSTGGISNQPQHF.

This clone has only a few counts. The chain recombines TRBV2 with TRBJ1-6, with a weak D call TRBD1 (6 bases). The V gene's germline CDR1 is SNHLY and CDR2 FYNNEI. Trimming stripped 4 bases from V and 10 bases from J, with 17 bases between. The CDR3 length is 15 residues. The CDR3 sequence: CASSVRQYRESPLHF. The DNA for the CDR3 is TGTGCCAGCAGTGTCCGACAATACAGGGAATCACCCCTCCACTTT. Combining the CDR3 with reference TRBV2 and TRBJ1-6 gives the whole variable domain EPEVTQTPSHQVTQMGQEVILRCVPISNHLYFYWYRQILGQKVEFLVSFYNNEISEKSEIFDDQFSVERPDGSNFTLKIRSTKLEDSAMYFCASSVRQYRESPLHFGNGTRLTVT.

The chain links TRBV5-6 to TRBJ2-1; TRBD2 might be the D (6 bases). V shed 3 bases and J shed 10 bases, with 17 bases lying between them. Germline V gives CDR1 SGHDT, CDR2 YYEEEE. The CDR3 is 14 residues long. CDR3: CASSSIGGSGEQFF. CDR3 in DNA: TGTGCCAGCAGCTCCATCGGGGGTTCGGGGGAGCAGTTCTTC.

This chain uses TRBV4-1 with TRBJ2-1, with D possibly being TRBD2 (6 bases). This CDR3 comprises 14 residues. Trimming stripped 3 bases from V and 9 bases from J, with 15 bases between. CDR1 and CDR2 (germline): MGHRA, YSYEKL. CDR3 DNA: TGCGCCAGCAGCCATGGGGTGGGACTGAGTGAGCAGTTCTTC. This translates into CASSHGVGLSEQFF.

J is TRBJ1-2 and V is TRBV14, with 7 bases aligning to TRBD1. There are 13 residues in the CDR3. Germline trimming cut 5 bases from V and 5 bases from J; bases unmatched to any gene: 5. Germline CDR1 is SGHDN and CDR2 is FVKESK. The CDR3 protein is CASSGGTVYGYTF. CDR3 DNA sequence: TGTGCCAGCAGCGGCGGGACAGTTTATGGCTACACCTTC.

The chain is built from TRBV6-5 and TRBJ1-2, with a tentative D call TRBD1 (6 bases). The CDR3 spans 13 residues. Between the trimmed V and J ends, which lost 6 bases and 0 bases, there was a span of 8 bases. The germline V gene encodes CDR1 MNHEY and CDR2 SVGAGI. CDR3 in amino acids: CASRDRTNYGYTF. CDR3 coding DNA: TGTGCCAGCAGGGACAGAACTAACTATGGCTACACCTTC.

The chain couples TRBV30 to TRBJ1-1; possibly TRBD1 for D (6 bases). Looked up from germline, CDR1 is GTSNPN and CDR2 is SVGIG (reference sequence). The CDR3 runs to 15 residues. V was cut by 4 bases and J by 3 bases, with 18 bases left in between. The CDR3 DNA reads TGTGCCTGGAAGGGGGGGGGCCAGAAGGACACTGAAGCTTTCTTT. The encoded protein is CAWKGGGQKDTEAFF.

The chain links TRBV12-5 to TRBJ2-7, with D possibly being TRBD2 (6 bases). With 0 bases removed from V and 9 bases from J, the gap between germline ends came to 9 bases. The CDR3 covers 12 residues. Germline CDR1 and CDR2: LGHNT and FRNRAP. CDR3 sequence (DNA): TGTGCTAGTGGTTTGGTTCCCGGGGGGCAGTACTTC. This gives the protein CASGLVPGGQYF.

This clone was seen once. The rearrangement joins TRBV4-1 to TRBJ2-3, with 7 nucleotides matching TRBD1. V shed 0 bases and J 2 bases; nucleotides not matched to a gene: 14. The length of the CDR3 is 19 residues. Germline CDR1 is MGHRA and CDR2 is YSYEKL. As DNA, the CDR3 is TGCGCCAGCAGCCAAGATCTTAGAACCGGGACAGAGAACACAGATACGCAGTATTTT. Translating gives CASSQDLRTGTENTDTQYF.

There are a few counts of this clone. CDR3 DNA sequence: TGTGCCAGCAGCCCCGAAGGGGGGCTTAATTCACCCCTCCACTTT. Translation gives CASSPEGGLNSPLHF. The gene calls are TRBV11-2 and TRBJ1-6; D possibly corresponds to TRBD1 (6 bases). The CDR3 is made up of 15 amino acids. Germline CDR1 is SGHAT and CDR2 is FQNNGV. The V and J ends lost 5 bases and 6 bases respectively, with 14 bases between them.

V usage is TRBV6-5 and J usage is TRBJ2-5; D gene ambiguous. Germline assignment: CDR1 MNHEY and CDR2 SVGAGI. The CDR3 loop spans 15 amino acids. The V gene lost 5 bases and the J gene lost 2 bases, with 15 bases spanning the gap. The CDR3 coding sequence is TGTGCCAGCAGTCAACCTAACGCGGAGCAAGAGACCCAGTACTTC. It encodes CASSQPNAEQETQYF.

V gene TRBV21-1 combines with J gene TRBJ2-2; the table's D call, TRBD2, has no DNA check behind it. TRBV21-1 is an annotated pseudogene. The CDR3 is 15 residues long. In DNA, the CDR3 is TGTGCCAGCAGCAAAGCGAGGAGGCACACCGGGGAGCTGTTTTTT. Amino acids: CASSKARRHTGELFF.

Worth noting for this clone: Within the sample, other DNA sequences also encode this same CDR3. Here the CDR3 reads CASSAQGVEQYF. The CDR3 nucleotides are TGTGCCAGCTCAGCGCAGGGGGTCGAGCAGTACTTC. The J gene is TRBJ2-7, the V gene TRBV18; 7 bases line up with TRBD1. Germline loops: CDR1 KGHSH, CDR2 LQKENI. Trimming cost V 5 bases and J 6 bases; bases outside gene matches: 4. CDR3 length equals 12 residues.

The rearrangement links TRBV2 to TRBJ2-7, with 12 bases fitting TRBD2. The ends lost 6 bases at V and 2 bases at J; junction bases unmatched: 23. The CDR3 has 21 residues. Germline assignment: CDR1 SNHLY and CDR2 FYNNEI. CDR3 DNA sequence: TGTGCCAGCAGCGAAACCAAAATAGGGACTAGCGGGCCCCTAAGCCCCTACGAGCAGTACTTC. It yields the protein CASSETKIGTSGPLSPYEQYF. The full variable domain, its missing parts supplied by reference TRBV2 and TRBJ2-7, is EPEVTQTPSHQVTQMGQEVILRCVPISNHLYFYWYRQILGQKVEFLVSFYNNEISEKSEIFDDQFSVERPDGSNFTLKIRSTKLEDSAMYFCASSETKIGTSGPLSPYEQYFGPGTRLTVT.

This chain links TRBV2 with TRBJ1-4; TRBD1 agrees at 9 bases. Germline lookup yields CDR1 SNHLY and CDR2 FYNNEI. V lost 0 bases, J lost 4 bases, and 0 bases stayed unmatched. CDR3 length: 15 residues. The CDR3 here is CASSEAGQGNEKLFF. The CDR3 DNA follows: TGTGCCAGCAGTGAAGCGGGACAGGGTAATGAAAAACTGTTTTTT.

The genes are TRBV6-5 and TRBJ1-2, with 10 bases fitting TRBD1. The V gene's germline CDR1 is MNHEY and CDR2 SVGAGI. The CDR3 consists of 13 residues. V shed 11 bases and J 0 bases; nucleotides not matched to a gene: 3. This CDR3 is CAAGQGANYGYTF. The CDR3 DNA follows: TGTGCCGCCGGACAGGGGGCTAACTATGGCTACACCTTC.